The rows below give T cell receptor beta chains drawn from one sample of a study of blood T cell repertoires in COVID-19. The assay was immunoSEQ multiplex PCR, and TCRdb's table has in-frame clones only and misses some. Of 150,000 to 200,000 clones in the sample, roughly 87% were seen once. Sequenced input: peripheral blood. Receptor source: a woman between 40 and 55 years old with acute or convalescent COVID-19. CDR3s include the opening cysteine and the closing phenylalanine or tryptophan. A D gene is named only where the DNA matches it firmly. Size is stated for part of the rows, as once, few or many counts, or as a class when the clone is expanded.

TRBJ1-1 - - TRBV20-1 TGCAGTGCCAAGACAGACTTTTTT CSAKTDFF
TRBJ2-5 TRBD2 - TRBV11-2 TGTGCCAGCAGCTTCTCTCTGGCTAGCGGGAGTGAGACCCAGTACTTC CASSFSLASGSETQYF
TRBJ2-2 - once TRBV4-2 TGTGCCAGCAGCCAAGATGTAGTAATCGGGGAGCTGTTTTTT CASSQDVVIGELFF
TRBJ2-1 TRBD2 - TRBV11-2 TGTGCCAGCAGCTTAGTACTAGCGGGGCGGTACAATGAGCAGTTCTTC CASSLVLAGRYNEQFF
TRBJ2-7 - few TRBV6-5 TGTGCCAGCAGTCCCCGCGGGGTTGGGTACGAGCAGTACTTC CASSPRGVGYEQYF
TRBJ2-2 - - TRBV24-1 TGTGCCACCAGTGATTCACAGGGGAACACCGGGGAGCTGTTTTTT CATSDSQGNTGELFF
TRBJ2-3 - - TRBV27 TGTGCCAGCAGCCGGGCCCCGGGGAATACGCAGTATTTT CASSRAPGNTQYF
TRBJ1-6 - - TRBV10-3 TGTGCCATCAGTGTTCAGGGGTATAATTCACCCCTCCACTTT CAISVQGYNSPLHF
TRBJ1-4 - - TRBV7-2 TGTGCCAGCAGCCCCCAGGCGGGGGGGCGTCAAGAAAAACTGTTTTTT CASSPQAGGRQEKLFF
TRBJ1-6 TRBD1 - TRBV28 TGTGCCAGTACACCCCACGGGACAGGGGGTCAACCCCTCCACTTT CASTPHGTGGQPLHF
TRBJ2-5 - - TRBV9 TGTGCCAGCAGCGGCAGGGCCCCCCAAGAGACCCAGTACTTC CASSGRAPQETQYF
TRBJ2-3 TRBD2 - TRBV6-6 TGTGCCAGCAGCCGGGGAGGGCCCACAGATACGCAGTATTTT CASSRGGPTDTQYF
TRBJ2-5 TRBD1 - TRBV28 TGTGCCAGCAGTACACAGGGGGCGGGGGAGACCCAGTACTTC CASSTQGAGETQYF
TRBJ1-2 - - TRBV12-3/TRBV12-4 TGTGCCAGCACCTTGGGAGGGTCGAGTGGCTACACCTTC CASTLGGSSGYTF
TRBJ1-2 - once TRBV7-2 TGTGCCAGCTCGGACAGCATCTATGGCTACACCTTC CASSDSIYGYTF
TRBJ1-1 - - TRBV27 TGTGCCAGCAGCCCCGGGACAAACACTGAAGCTTTCTTT CASSPGTNTEAFF
TRBJ1-2 - - TRBV5-6 TGTGCCAGCAGCCTCCCTCGGTCTTACTATGGCTACACCTTC CASSLPRSYYGYTF
TRBJ1-2 TRBD1 - TRBV4-2 TGTGCCAGCAGCCAAGAGGGGGACAGGGGGCTTGGGAACTATGGCTACACCTTC CASSQEGDRGLGNYGYTF
TRBJ2-6 - - TRBV10-2 TGCGCCAGCAGTGATACGAGCAGGAAAGGGGCCAACGTCCTGACTTTC CASSDTSRKGANVLTF
TRBJ1-4 - - TRBV7-9 TGTGCCAGCGGAGTGGATGCAACTAATGAAAAACTGTTTTTT CASGVDATNEKLFF
TRBJ2-4 TRBD1 - TRBV5-1 TGCGCCAGCAGCTTGGCCACCGGGACAGGGTCCATTCAGTACTTC CASSLATGTGSIQYF
TRBJ2-4 - - TRBV14 TGTGCCAGCAGCCAAGGTACAGGAACAAAATACTTC CASSQGTGTKYF